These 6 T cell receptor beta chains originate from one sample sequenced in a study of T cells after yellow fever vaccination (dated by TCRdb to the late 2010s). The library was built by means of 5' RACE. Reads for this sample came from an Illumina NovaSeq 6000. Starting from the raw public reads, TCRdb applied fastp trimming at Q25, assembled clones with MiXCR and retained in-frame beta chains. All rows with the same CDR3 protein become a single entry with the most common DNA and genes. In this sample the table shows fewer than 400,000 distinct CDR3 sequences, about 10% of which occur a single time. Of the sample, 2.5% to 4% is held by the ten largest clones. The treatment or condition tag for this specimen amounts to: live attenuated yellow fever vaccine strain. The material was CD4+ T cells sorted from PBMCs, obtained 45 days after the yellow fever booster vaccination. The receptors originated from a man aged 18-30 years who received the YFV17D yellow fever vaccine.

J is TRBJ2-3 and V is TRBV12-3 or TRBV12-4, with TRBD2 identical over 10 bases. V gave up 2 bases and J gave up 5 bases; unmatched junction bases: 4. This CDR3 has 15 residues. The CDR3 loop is CASSLSGGDIDTQYF. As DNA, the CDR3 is TGTGCCAGCAGTTTAAGCGGGGGGGACATAGATACGCAGTATTTT.

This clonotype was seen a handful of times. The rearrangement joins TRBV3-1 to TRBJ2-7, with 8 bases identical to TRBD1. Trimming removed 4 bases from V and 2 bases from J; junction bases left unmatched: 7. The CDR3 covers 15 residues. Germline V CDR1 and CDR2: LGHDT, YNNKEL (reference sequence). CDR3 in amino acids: CASSRGPGQAYEQYV. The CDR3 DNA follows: TGTGCCAGCAGCCGCGGGCCGGGACAGGCCTACGAGCAGTACGTC.

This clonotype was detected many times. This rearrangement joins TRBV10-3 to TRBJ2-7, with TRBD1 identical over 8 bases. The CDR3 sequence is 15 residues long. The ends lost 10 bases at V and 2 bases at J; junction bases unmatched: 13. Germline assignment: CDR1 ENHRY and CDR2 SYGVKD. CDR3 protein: CATSPGQGGAYEQYF. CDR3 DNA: TGTGCCACATCCCCCGGACAGGGAGGAGCCTACGAGCAGTACTTC.

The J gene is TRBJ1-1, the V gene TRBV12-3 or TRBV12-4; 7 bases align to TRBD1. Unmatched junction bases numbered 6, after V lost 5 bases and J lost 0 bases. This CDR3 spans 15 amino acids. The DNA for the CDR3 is TGTGCCAGCAGTAAAAGGACAGGTTTGAACACTGAAGCTTTCTTT. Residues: CASSKRTGLNTEAFF.

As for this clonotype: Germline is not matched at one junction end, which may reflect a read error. DNA of the CDR3: TGTGCCAACCGGGCGGGCCCCACAGATACGAAGTATTTT. This encodes CANRAGPTDTKYF. This chain links TRBV7-2 with TRBJ2-3, with D possibly matching TRBD2 (5 bases). The CDR3 sequence is 13 residues long. The germline V gene has CDR1 SGHTA and CDR2 FQGNSA.

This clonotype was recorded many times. CDR3 protein: CASSTVDRRETQYF. CDR3 nucleotide sequence: TGTGCCAGCTCTACTGTCGACAGACGAGAGACCCAGTACTTC. The chain employs TRBV18 and TRBJ2-5; D might be TRBD1 (5 bases). CDR1 and CDR2 from the germline V gene are KGHSH and LQKENI. There are 14 residues in the CDR3. Trimming took off 6 bases at V and 4 bases at J, with 15 bases between the two ends.